These 5 T cell receptor beta chains came from one sample sequenced in a study of blood T cell repertoires in COVID-19. Repertoires were generated with immunoSEQ multiplex PCR, while TCRdb's copy carries only in-frame clones and drops some. The sample consists of some 150,000 clones, approximately 80% of them appearing once. The sample comprised peripheral blood. These receptors were obtained from a man aged 60 to 69 with active or convalescent COVID-19.

CDR3 DNA: TGTGCCAGCAGCGTCTTGACAGGCCATGGCTACACCTTC. Protein sequence: CASSVLTGHGYTF. The V call is TRBV9, the J call TRBJ1-2, with D tentatively TRBD1 (6 bases). V was shortened by 2 bases and J by 6 bases, with 11 bases between the two germline ends. CDR1 is SGDLS, CDR2 YYNGEE, per germline. The CDR3 length is 13 residues.

This clone was found once. The chain joins TRBV5-1 to TRBJ1-5; the D gene is possibly TRBD1 (6 bases). Germline V gene lookup returns CDR1 SGHRS and CDR2 YFSETQ. V dropped 0 bases and J dropped 0 bases, with 10 bases sitting between them. This CDR3 contains 16 residues. CDR3 in amino acids: CASSLGDTVSNQPQHF. The CDR3 DNA reads TGCGCCAGCAGCTTGGGGGACACCGTTAGCAATCAGCCCCAGCATTTT.

This clone was recorded only once. The chain recombines TRBV19 with TRBJ1-6; TRBD1 matches at 7 bases. The V and J ends lost 5 bases and 6 bases, in that order; junction bases with no gene match: 4. The CDR3 has 14 residues. Looked up from germline, CDR1 is LNHDA and CDR2 is SQIVND (reference sequence). Here the CDR3 reads CASSVQGGNSPLHF. CDR3 nucleotides: TGTGCCAGTAGTGTCCAGGGGGGTAATTCACCCCTCCACTTT.

V is TRBV5-5 and J is TRBJ1-5; the D gene is possibly TRBD1 (6 bases). Looked up from germline, CDR1 is SGHKS and CDR2 is YYEKEE (reference sequence). With 3 bases removed from V and 2 bases from J, the gap between germline ends came to 6 bases. The CDR3 consists of 13 residues. CDR3 DNA: TGTGCCAGCAGCTACAGGGGCAATCAGCCCCAGCATTTT. This sequence encodes CASSYRGNQPQHF.

The chain employs TRBV5-4 and TRBJ2-7; 10 nucleotides agree with TRBD1. The CDR3 has 12 amino acids. Germline values: CDR1 SGHNT, CDR2 YYREEE (reference sequence). Trimming took 5 bases from V and 7 from J; bases not matched to a gene: 3. CDR3 protein: CASSWDRGEQYF. Written as DNA, the CDR3 is TGTGCCAGCAGTTGGGACAGGGGAGAGCAGTACTTC.